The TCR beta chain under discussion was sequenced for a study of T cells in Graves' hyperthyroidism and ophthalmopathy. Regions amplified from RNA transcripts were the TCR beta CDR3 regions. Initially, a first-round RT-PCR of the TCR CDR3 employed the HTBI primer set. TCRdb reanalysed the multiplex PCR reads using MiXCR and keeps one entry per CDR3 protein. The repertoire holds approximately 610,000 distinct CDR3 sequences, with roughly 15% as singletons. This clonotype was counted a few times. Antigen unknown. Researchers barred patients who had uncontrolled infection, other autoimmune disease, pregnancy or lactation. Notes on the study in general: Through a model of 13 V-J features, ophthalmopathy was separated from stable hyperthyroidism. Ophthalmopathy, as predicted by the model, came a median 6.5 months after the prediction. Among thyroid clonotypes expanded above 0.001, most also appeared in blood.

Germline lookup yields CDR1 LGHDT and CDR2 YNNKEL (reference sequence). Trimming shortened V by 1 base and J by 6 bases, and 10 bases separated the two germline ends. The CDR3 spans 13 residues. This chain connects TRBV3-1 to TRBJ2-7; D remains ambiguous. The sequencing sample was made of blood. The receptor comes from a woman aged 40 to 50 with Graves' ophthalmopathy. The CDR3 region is CASSQAKVVEQYF. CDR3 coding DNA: TGTGCCAGCAGCCAAGCAAAAGTTGTCGAGCAGTACTTC.